The 22 T cell receptor beta chains below come from one sample, sequenced in a study of OX40 agonist ivuxolimab in advanced cancers. Produced via immunoSEQ multiplex PCR; TCRdb's table is partial and in-frame only. The sample consists of some 35,000 clones, 80% to 85% of them appearing once. The material sequenced was CD4+ or CD8+ T cells sorted from blood, taken in a trial of the OX40 agonist ivuxolimab. The receptors come from an adult with an advanced solid tumor such as melanoma, head and neck, liver or kidney cancer.

The rearrangement joins TRBV19 to TRBJ2-5; TRBD2 aligns across 8 bases. The germline V gene encodes CDR1 LNHDA and CDR2 SQIVND (reference sequence). The CDR3 loop spans 15 amino acids. Unmatched junction bases numbered 4, after V lost 1 base and J lost 3 bases. The CDR3 DNA follows: TGTGCCAGTAGTATAGGTTGGCGGGGGGAAGAGACCCAGTACTTC. This gives the protein CASSIGWRGEETQYF.

V is TRBV7-9 and J is TRBJ1-1; 7 bases are shared with TRBD1. The CDR3 extends over 14 amino acids. V lost 5 bases and J lost 5; bases outside the gene matches: 8. In germline, CDR1 is SEHNR, CDR2 FQNEAQ (reference sequence). The CDR3 sequence: CASSREDRRTEAFF. DNA for the CDR3: TGTGCCAGCAGCCGGGAGGACAGGCGGACTGAAGCTTTCTTT.

The V and J genes are TRBV4-3 and TRBJ2-1, with TRBD2 identical over 11 bases. The CDR3 spans 16 residues. The V gene end was trimmed by 0 bases and the J gene end by 4 bases; junction bases not matched to a gene: 2. The germline V gene encodes CDR1 LGHNA and CDR2 YSLEER. The CDR3 DNA is TGCGCCAGCAGCCAAGAGGCTAGCGGGGGGTACAATGAGCAGTTCTTC. Amino acid sequence: CASSQEASGGYNEQFF.

CDR3 nucleotide sequence: TGTGCCAGCAGCTTTACTAGCGGGAGCTACGAGCAGTACTTC. It is translated as CASSFTSGSYEQYF. This chain connects TRBV11-3 to TRBJ2-7; 11 positions match TRBD2. CDR1 SGHNT and CDR2 YENEEA come from the germline V gene. The CDR3 sequence is 14 residues long. J gave up 3 bases and V 3 bases, and 1 base lay outside the gene matches.

This chain connects TRBV4-1 to TRBJ1-4; tentatively, D is TRBD1 (6 bases). Germline loops: CDR1 MGHRA, CDR2 YSYEKL. Trimming pared 2 bases from V and 3 bases from J, leaving 22 bases between. The CDR3 consists of 19 residues. The CDR3 reads CASSQWIDPGAGANEKLFF. The CDR3 DNA sequence: TGCGCCAGCAGCCAATGGATTGACCCAGGGGCAGGGGCTAATGAAAAACTGTTTTTT.

This clone was detected a few times. V usage is TRBV7-9 and J usage is TRBJ1-2; the D is unclear. The germline V gene has CDR1 SEHNR and CDR2 FQNEAQ (reference sequence). The CDR3 is made up of 15 amino acids. Between the trimmed V and J ends, which lost 1 base and 4 bases, there was a span of 13 bases. The CDR3 DNA reads as TGTGCCAGCAGCTTAGACAAGGCCCTCTCCTATGGCTACACCTTC. The encoded protein is CASSLDKALSYGYTF. Drawing the rest from reference TRBV7-9 and TRBJ1-2, the complete variable domain is DTGVSQNPRHKITKRGQNVTFRCDPISEHNRLYWYRQTLGQGPEFLTYFQNEAQLEKSRLLSDRFSAERPKGSFSTLEIQRTEQGDSAMYLCASSLDKALSYGYTFGSGTRLTVV.

This rearrangement joins TRBV19 to TRBJ2-7; 7 bases fit TRBD1. Germline V gives CDR1 LNHDA, CDR2 SQIVND (reference sequence). V trimming: 6 bases; J trimming: 6 bases; junction bases outside the gene matches: 5. This CDR3 has 12 amino acids. The CDR3 DNA sequence: TGTGCCAGTAGCCGAGGGACAGTCGAGCAGTACTTC. This codes for CASSRGTVEQYF.

This clone was observed a single time. The chain combines TRBV5-6 with TRBJ2-7; D is unresolved. The CDR3 has 15 residues. Germline CDR1 and CDR2: SGHDT and YYEEEE. V was clipped by 4 bases and J by 3 bases, with 17 bases between them. CDR3 in amino acids: CASSANDQILYEQYF. CDR3 nucleotides: TGTGCCAGCAGCGCAAACGATCAGATCCTCTACGAGCAGTACTTC.

This CDR3 is CASSYLGGGETQYF. Here the CDR3 DNA reads TGTGCCAGCAGTTATCTCGGGGGGGGAGAGACCCAGTACTTC. The chain links TRBV27 to TRBJ2-5; 8 nucleotides line up with TRBD2. Trimming removed 4 bases from V and 4 bases from J; junction bases left unmatched: 5. This CDR3 region has 14 residues. CDR1 is MNHEY and CDR2 is SMNVEV in the germline V gene (reference sequence).

The sample holds a few counts of this clone. V gene TRBV28 combines with J gene TRBJ1-2; D unresolved. Trimming stripped 5 bases from V and 8 bases from J, with 18 bases between. CDR1 MDHEN and CDR2 SYDVKM come from the germline V gene. The CDR3 is 14 amino acids. The CDR3 protein is CASSNPSSPGGYTF. CDR3 bases: TGTGCCAGCAGTAACCCCTCGAGCCCCGGGGGCTACACCTTC.

This chain links TRBV27 with TRBJ2-7; D gene ambiguous. The CDR3 extends over 12 amino acids. Germline-derived CDR1 and CDR2 are MNHEY and SMNVEV (reference sequence). Trimming removed 5 bases at V and 3 bases at J, with 8 bases between. In nucleotides, the CDR3 is TGTGCCAGCAGTGGGGTGAGCTACGAGCAGTACTTC. It is translated as CASSGVSYEQYF.

The chain joins TRBV28 to TRBJ2-3; D remains ambiguous. Trimming removed 5 bases at V and 6 bases at J, with 9 bases between. Germline CDR1 is MDHEN and CDR2 is SYDVKM. CDR3 size: 12 residues. The CDR3 nucleotides are TGTGCCAGCAGTCCCGTAACTGATACGCAGTATTTT. It translates to CASSPVTDTQYF.

V is TRBV5-6 and J is TRBJ2-1; 10 nucleotides match TRBD2. Germline lookup yields CDR1 SGHDT and CDR2 YYEEEE. V dropped 0 bases and J dropped 1; count of bases not matched to a gene: 10. The CDR3 sequence is 19 residues long. The CDR3 bases are TGTGCCAGCAGCTTGGAGCGGCTAGCGGGAGCAAGGTCCTACAATGAGCAGTTCTTC. This gives the protein CASSLERLAGARSYNEQFF.

The rearrangement joins TRBV27 to TRBJ2-4, with TRBD1 matching 9 bases. The V segment lost 6 bases and the J segment 7 bases; nucleotides outside the gene matches: 10. The germline V gene has CDR1 MNHEY and CDR2 SMNVEV (reference sequence). This CDR3 has 15 residues. The CDR3 DNA sequence: TGTGCCAGCAGACTTCAGACAGGGGGTATGAACATTCAGTACTTC. Translated: CASRLQTGGMNIQYF.

This CDR3 is CASTPTSGGAGETQYF. As DNA, the CDR3 is TGTGCCAGCACCCCGACTAGCGGGGGGGCCGGGGAGACCCAGTACTTC. This rearrangement joins TRBV2 to TRBJ2-5, with 14 bases that match TRBD2. CDR3 length equals 16 residues. Germline V lookup: CDR1 SNHLY, CDR2 FYNNEI. With 7 bases clipped from V and 5 bases from J, the junction kept 9 bases outside the gene matches.

The CDR3 DNA is TGTGCCAGCAGCTCAGGACGTAACGCCGAGCAGTACTTC. It specifies CASSSGRNAEQYF. The J gene is TRBJ2-7, the V gene TRBV7-9; D is unresolved. The CDR3 runs to 13 residues. V was clipped by 4 bases and J by 6 bases, with 13 bases between them. Germline loops: CDR1 SEHNR, CDR2 FQNEAQ (reference sequence).

This clone turned up a few times. The chain uses TRBV7-7 and TRBJ2-2; tentatively, D is TRBD1 (6 bases). The V gene lost 5 bases and the J gene lost 4 bases, with 11 bases spanning the gap. Germline CDR1 reads SSHAT; CDR2 reads FNYEAQ (reference sequence). The CDR3 runs to 14 residues. CDR3 in amino acids: CASSAGVSTGELFF. DNA for the CDR3: TGTGCCAGCAGCGCAGGGGTCAGCACCGGGGAGCTGTTTTTT.

In its sample, this clone was seen a few times. This chain uses TRBV10-3 with TRBJ1-1, with D tentatively TRBD1 (5 bases). The CDR3 totals 15 residues. Germline lookup yields CDR1 ENHRY and CDR2 SYGVKD. The V and J ends lost 6 bases and 0 bases respectively, with 14 bases between them. CDR3 region: CAIREPQGVNTEAFF. The DNA for the CDR3 is TGTGCCATCAGGGAGCCCCAGGGTGTGAACACTGAAGCTTTCTTT.

The genes are TRBV7-9 and TRBJ1-2; weak D call: TRBD1 (6 bases). V lost 5 bases to trimming and J lost 4 bases, with 17 bases between them. This CDR3 is 15 amino acids long. CDR1 and CDR2 from the germline V gene are SEHNR and FQNEAQ (reference sequence). The DNA for the CDR3 is TGTGCCAGCAGCCCAAACCCTGGACAGAGCTATGGCTACACCTTC. The encoded protein is CASSPNPGQSYGYTF.

This rearrangement joins TRBV9 to TRBJ2-1; TRBD2 aligns across 7 bases. Trimming cost V 3 bases and J 3 bases; bases outside gene matches: 6. CDR1 is SGDLS, CDR2 YYNGEE, per germline. The CDR3 has 15 residues. The CDR3 DNA reads TGTGCCAGCAGCGCACCGGGACTACTCTACAATGAGCAGTTCTTC. This encodes CASSAPGLLYNEQFF.

This clone was seen just once. The chain links TRBV29-1 to TRBJ1-4; D might be TRBD1 (6 bases). The ends were cut back, 6 bases at V and 3 bases at J, with 17 bases in the middle. Germline V gene sequence: CDR1 SQVTM, CDR2 ANQGSEA. This CDR3 comprises 15 residues. CDR3 sequence: CSVRGGENSNEKLFF. CDR3 in DNA: TGCAGCGTCAGGGGAGGCGAAAACTCTAATGAAAAACTGTTTTTT.

V is TRBV21-1 and J is TRBJ2-3. TRBV21-1 is termed a pseudogene. The CDR3 sequence is 20 residues long. The CDR3 nucleotides read TGTGCCAGCAGCTTCCGTAAGGGGAAGCTAGCGAGAAGGGGGACAGATACGCAGTATTTT. It is translated as CASSFRKGKLARRGTDTQYF.